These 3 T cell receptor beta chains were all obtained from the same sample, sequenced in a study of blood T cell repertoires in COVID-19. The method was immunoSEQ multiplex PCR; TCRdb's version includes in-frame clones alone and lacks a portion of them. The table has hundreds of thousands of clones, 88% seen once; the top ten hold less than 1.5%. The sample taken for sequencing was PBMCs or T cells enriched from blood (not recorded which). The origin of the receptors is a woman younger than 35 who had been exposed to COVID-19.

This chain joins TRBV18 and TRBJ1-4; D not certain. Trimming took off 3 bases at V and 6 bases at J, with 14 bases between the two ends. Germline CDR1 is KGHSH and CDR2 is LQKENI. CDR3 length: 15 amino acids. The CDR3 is CASSPARKRDEKLFF. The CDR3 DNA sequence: TGTGCCAGCTCACCCGCGCGAAAACGGGATGAAAAACTGTTTTTT.

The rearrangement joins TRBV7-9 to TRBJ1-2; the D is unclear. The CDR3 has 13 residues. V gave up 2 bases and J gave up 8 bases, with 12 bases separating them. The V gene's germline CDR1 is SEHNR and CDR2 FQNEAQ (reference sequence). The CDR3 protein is CASSLRWAEGYTF. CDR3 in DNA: TGTGCCAGCAGCTTAAGGTGGGCTGAAGGCTACACCTTC.

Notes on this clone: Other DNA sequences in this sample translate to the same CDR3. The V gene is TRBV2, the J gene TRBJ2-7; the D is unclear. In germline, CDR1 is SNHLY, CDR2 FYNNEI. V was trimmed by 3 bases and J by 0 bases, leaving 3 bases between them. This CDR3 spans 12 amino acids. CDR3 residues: CASSDNSYEQYF. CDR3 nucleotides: TGTGCCAGCAGTGACAACTCCTACGAGCAGTACTTC.